This entry is about one T cell receptor beta chain. What it binds is not known. This specimen belongs to a study of shared clonotypes between healthy human individuals. The method was immunoSEQ multiplex PCR; TCRdb's version includes in-frame clones alone and lacks a portion of them. Of around 2.3 million clones in the sample, around 95% were seen once. V was pared by 2 bases and J by 9 bases, with 10 bases of the junction left unmatched. The CDR3 totals 15 residues. CDR1 is SGHTA and CDR2 is FQGNSA in the germline V gene. Memory CD4+ cells were the fraction left after CD45RA+ naive selection. Findings and caveats of the study: The study generally estimated greater richness for naive than memory subsets.

This TCR was recovered from a man aged 18 to 30 in good health. This rearrangement joins TRBV7-2 to TRBJ2-5; TRBD2 matches at 9 bases. The material sequenced was naive CD4+ T cells sorted from blood. Specified subset: CD45RA+ positively selected. CDR3 nucleotide sequence: TGTGCCAGCAGCTTATCCAGCGGGGGGACGGGGGCCCAGTACTTC. Encoded protein: CASSLSSGGTGAQYF.